This is a list of T cell receptor beta chains from one sample in a study of T cells in Graves' hyperthyroidism and ophthalmopathy. From the multiplex PCR reads, TCRdb called clonotypes with MiXCR, one entry per CDR3 protein. Altogether roughly 720,000 distinct CDR3 sequences are present, 15% to 20% being singletons, with the ten largest covering less than 20%. The source material was blood. The receptors originated from a man aged 45-65 years with Graves' hyperthyroidism. Each CDR3 is given with its conserved first and last residue. A D gene is named only where the DNA matches it firmly. Clone size is stated in some rows and not others, as once, few, many or a class when expanded.

cdr3_aa cdr3_nt d_call v_call clone_size j_call
CASSYSGTGIYNEQFF TGTGCCAGCAGTTACTCAGGGACAGGGATCTACAATGAGCAGTTCTTC TRBD1 TRBV6-2/TRBV6-3 many TRBJ2-1
CASSFKDSYYEQYF TGTGCCAGCAGTTTCAAAGACAGCTACTACGAGCAGTACTTC - TRBV27 - TRBJ2-7
CASSASPSGANTGELFF TGCGCCAGCAGCGCCTCCCCTAGCGGAGCGAACACCGGGGAGCTGTTTTTT TRBD2 TRBV5-1 - TRBJ2-2
CSARVDSGRGENEQFF TGCAGTGCTAGGGTCGATAGCGGAAGAGGGGAAAATGAGCAGTTCTTC - TRBV20-1 many TRBJ2-1
CASSPGQGKIYEQYF TGTGCCAGCTCACCAGGACAGGGGAAGATATACGAGCAGTACTTC TRBD1 TRBV18 - TRBJ2-7
CSAQRAGVRTGDTQYF TGCAGTGCTCAGAGGGCGGGAGTAAGAACGGGAGATACGCAGTATTTT TRBD2 TRBV20-1 - TRBJ2-3
CSVVRGSGTDTQYF TGCAGCGTTGTTAGGGGGAGTGGGACAGATACGCAGTATTTT - TRBV29-1 - TRBJ2-3
CASSPDGSYNEQFF TGTGCCAGCAGCCCAGACGGTTCCTACAATGAGCAGTTCTTC - TRBV7-9 - TRBJ2-1
CASSSGQNSYEQYF TGTGCCAGCAGTTCCGGACAGAACTCCTACGAGCAGTACTTC - TRBV28 many TRBJ2-7
CASSGWASGANNEQFF TGTGCCAGCAGTGGATGGGCTAGCGGGGCGAACAATGAGCAGTTCTTC TRBD2 TRBV2 - TRBJ2-1
CASRKTGPPEQYF TGTGCCAGCAGGAAGACAGGCCCCCCCGAGCAGTACTTC - TRBV28 - TRBJ2-7
CASSLAFGGLTGELFF TGTGCCAGCAGTTTAGCGTTTGGAGGGCTCACCGGGGAGCTGTTTTTT - TRBV12-3/TRBV12-4 many TRBJ2-2
CASSSPGLAGGFTDTQYF TGTGCCAGCAGTTCCCCGGGACTAGCGGGAGGGTTCACAGATACGCAGTATTTT TRBD2 TRBV28 - TRBJ2-3
CAWSVTARGVTTEAFF TGTGCCTGGAGTGTAACGGCCAGGGGTGTTACCACTGAAGCTTTCTTT - TRBV30 - TRBJ1-1
CASSYSRTANQPQHF TGTGCCAGCAGTTACTCTCGGACAGCTAATCAGCCCCAGCATTTT - TRBV6-5 many TRBJ1-5
CASSLVGREMGGELFF TGTGCCAGCAGTTTAGTGGGCCGTGAGATGGGCGGGGAGCTGTTTTTT - TRBV27 many TRBJ2-2
CATSDPQGNQETQYF TGTGCCACCAGTGATCCCCAGGGGAACCAAGAGACCCAGTACTTC - TRBV24-1 many TRBJ2-5
CASSGQETGTSGPNEQFF TGTGCCAGCAGTGGACAGGAGACCGGGACTAGCGGCCCCAATGAGCAGTTCTTC TRBD2 TRBV6-1 - TRBJ2-1
CASSIGSGRQYNEQFF TGTGCCAGTAGTATAGGAAGCGGGAGGCAATACAATGAGCAGTTCTTC TRBD2 TRBV19 - TRBJ2-1
CSVETRQGTGELFF TGCAGCGTTGAAACCCGACAGGGGACCGGGGAGCTGTTTTTT TRBD1 TRBV29-1 few TRBJ2-2
CASSVDSTPEAFF TGTGCCAGCAGTGTTGATTCGACTCCTGAAGCTTTCTTT - TRBV2 many TRBJ1-1
CASSWDFNSPLHF TGTGCCAGCAGTTGGGATTTTAATTCACCCCTCCACTTT - TRBV6-1 few TRBJ1-6
CASSLQTGGISDTQYF TGTGCCAGCAGCTTGCAGACAGGGGGAATTTCAGATACGCAGTATTTT TRBD1 TRBV7-6 many TRBJ2-3
CAWMRGINSPLHF TGTGCCTGGATGAGAGGGATTAATTCACCCCTCCACTTT - TRBV30 - TRBJ1-6
CASSFPGNGNTIYF TGTGCCAGCAGTTTTCCAGGGAATGGAAACACCATATATTTT - TRBV28 many TRBJ1-3
CSARDLNSVHRYEQYF TGCAGTGCTAGAGATCTAAATAGCGTGCATCGGTACGAGCAGTACTTC - TRBV20-1 many TRBJ2-7
CASSLGGAIRRSKNIQYF TGTGCCAGCAGTTTAGGGGGGGCCATTCGCAGATCCAAAAACATTCAGTACTTC - TRBV12-3/TRBV12-4 many TRBJ2-4
CASSPPGQGEGLNEQFF TGTGCCAGCAGTCCACCGGGACAGGGGGAAGGTCTCAATGAGCAGTTCTTC TRBD1 TRBV27 many TRBJ2-1
CASSRTGNNEQFF TGTGCCAGCAGCCGAACAGGGAACAATGAGCAGTTCTTC - TRBV28 many TRBJ2-1
CASSLKSSLTGIPYEQYF TGTGCCAGCAGCTTAAAGTCGTCGTTAACCGGTATCCCCTACGAGCAGTACTTC - TRBV11-2 many TRBJ2-7
CASMLGGSPPLHF TGTGCCAGCATGCTAGGTGGATCTCCTCCCCTCCACTTT - TRBV6-1 many TRBJ1-6
CASRPRTSGSSSYEQYF TGTGCCAGCAGGCCTAGGACTAGCGGGAGTAGTTCCTACGAGCAGTACTTC TRBD2 TRBV3-1 - TRBJ2-7
CASSQDEVSPNEKLFF TGCGCCAGCAGCCAAGATGAAGTCAGTCCTAATGAAAAACTGTTTTTT - TRBV5-1 - TRBJ1-4
CASSQDLQGATEAFF TGTGCCAGCAGCCAAGATCTCCAGGGGGCCACTGAAGCTTTCTTT TRBD1 TRBV4-2 few TRBJ1-1
CASSTRELQSYEQYF TGTGCCAGTAGCACCAGAGAGCTACAATCCTACGAGCAGTACTTC - TRBV19 few TRBJ2-7
CASSWTGSSHEQYF TGTGCCAGCAGCTGGACAGGGAGCTCCCACGAGCAGTACTTC TRBD1 TRBV7-2 - TRBJ2-7
CASSDHRGNTGELFF TGTGCCAGTAGTGACCACAGGGGAAACACCGGGGAGCTGTTTTTT TRBD1 TRBV19 - TRBJ2-2
CASSYPNEGGVTYNEQFF TGTGCCAGCAGTTACCCGAACGAGGGCGGGGTCACCTACAATGAGCAGTTCTTC - TRBV6-5 - TRBJ2-1
CASSYSANEKLFF TGCGCCAGCAGCTATTCGGCTAATGAAAAACTGTTTTTT - TRBV5-1 - TRBJ1-4
CATSDLYGVGYTF TGTGCCACCAGTGATTTGTACGGGGTTGGCTACACCTTC - TRBV24-1 once TRBJ1-2
CASSERTGGGYNEQFF TGTGCCAGCAGTGAACGGACAGGGGGAGGCTACAATGAGCAGTTCTTC TRBD1 TRBV6-1 many TRBJ2-1
CATSDPTSGGETQYF TGTGCCACCAGTGATCCGACTAGCGGGGGTGAGACCCAGTACTTC TRBD2 TRBV24-1 - TRBJ2-5
CASSLGGGVTF TGTGCCAGCAGCTTAGGTGGGGGAGTGACTTTC - TRBV7-9 few TRBJ2-6
CASSPRITDTQYF TGTGCCAGCAGCCCGAGAATCACAGATACGCAGTATTTT - TRBV9 - TRBJ2-3
CASGPTGAGTGELFF TGTGCCAGCGGACCGACAGGGGCGGGCACCGGGGAGCTGTTTTTT TRBD1 TRBV25-1 few TRBJ2-2
CASSLRDSGTSGRVFNEQFF TGCGCCAGCAGCCTCCGGGACAGCGGGACTAGCGGGAGAGTTTTCAATGAGCAGTTCTTC TRBD2 TRBV5-1 few TRBJ2-1
CASSGGQGQRIRTNEKLFF TGCGCCAGCAGCGGGGGGCAGGGCCAAAGGATCAGGACTAATGAAAAACTGTTTTTT - TRBV5-1 few TRBJ1-4
CASSLSGRGDEQYF TGTGCCAGCAGTTTATCCGGCAGGGGCGACGAGCAGTACTTC - TRBV28 many TRBJ2-7
CASSPGGNYGYTF TGTGCCAGCTCACCAGGGGGAAACTATGGCTACACCTTC - TRBV18 many TRBJ1-2
CASSLDGTSGNTIYF TGTGCCAGCAGCTTAGATGGGACCTCTGGAAACACCATATATTTT - TRBV7-9 many TRBJ1-3
CAWSRQGNQFF TGTGCCTGGTCACGACAGGGGAACCAGTTCTTC TRBD1 TRBV30 many TRBJ2-1
CASTYDLAASYNEQFF TGTGCCAGCACCTACGATCTAGCGGCCTCCTACAATGAGCAGTTCTTC TRBD2 TRBV28 many TRBJ2-1
CASSVKTGGTKETQYF TGTGCCAGCAGCGTTAAAACAGGGGGCACAAAAGAGACCCAGTACTTC TRBD1 TRBV9 - TRBJ2-5
CASTLIQGAAEAFF TGTGCCAGCACCTTAATCCAGGGGGCGGCTGAAGCTTTCTTT TRBD1 TRBV11-2 many TRBJ1-1
CASSNPDRGRRDTQYF TGTGCCAGCAGCAATCCGGACAGGGGGCGCAGAGATACGCAGTATTTT TRBD1 TRBV9 - TRBJ2-3
CAISDFGGPNTGELFF TGTGCCATCAGTGACTTTGGCGGTCCAAACACCGGGGAGCTGTTTTTT - TRBV10-3 many TRBJ2-2
CATSRGSQGERDTQYF TGTGCCACCAGCAGAGGATCCCAGGGGGAGCGAGATACGCAGTATTTT TRBD1 TRBV15 many TRBJ2-3
CASSWYGQGVPTQPQHF TGTGCCAGCAGTTGGTATGGACAGGGGGTTCCGACGCAGCCCCAGCATTTT TRBD1 TRBV28 - TRBJ1-5
CAWSVLGGAEQYF TGTGCCTGGAGTGTACTGGGGGGTGCTGAGCAGTACTTC - TRBV30 few TRBJ2-7
CASRPPQSSYEQYF TGTGCCAGCAGGCCCCCCCAAAGCTCCTACGAGCAGTACTTC - TRBV27 many TRBJ2-7